Below, 10 T cell receptor beta chains from the same sample are listed, as sequenced in a study of OX40 agonist ivuxolimab in advanced cancers. Profiled with immunoSEQ multiplex PCR; TCRdb holds only in-frame clones, not every one. The table shows more than 80,000 clones, with 85% to 95% occurring only once. Sequenced here: CD4+ or CD8+ T cells sorted from blood, sampled in a trial of the OX40 agonist ivuxolimab. These receptor sequences come from an adult with an advanced solid tumor such as melanoma, head and neck, liver or kidney cancer.

The chain recombines TRBV4-1 with TRBJ1-5; D is possibly TRBD1 (6 bases). The CDR3 runs 17 residues. With 0 bases removed from V and 6 bases from J, the gap between germline ends came to 18 bases. Per the germline V gene, CDR1 is MGHRA and CDR2 is YSYEKL. CDR3 sequence reads: CASSQEMVAGVSQPQHF. CDR3 sequence (DNA): TGCGCCAGCAGCCAAGAAATGGTGGCAGGGGTCAGTCAGCCCCAGCATTTT.

The V gene is TRBV2, the J gene TRBJ2-7; possible D gene TRBD2, 6 bases. V was pared by 7 bases and J by 4 bases, with 17 bases between. This CDR3 spans 14 amino acids. Per the germline V gene, CDR1 is SNHLY and CDR2 is FYNNEI. For the CDR3, the DNA is TGTGCCAGCATCTCCCGGGAGTCAACATACGAGCAGTACTTC. This translates into CASISRESTYEQYF.

The gene calls are TRBV18 and TRBJ1-6; no reliable D call. This CDR3 region has 14 residues. Germline CDR1 is KGHSH and CDR2 is LQKENI. V lost 5 bases and J lost 8, with 13 bases in between. CDR3 sequence (DNA): TGTGCCAGCTCAGATGGCCAAGGGCATTCACCCCTCCACTTT. This gives the protein CASSDGQGHSPLHF.

V is TRBV27 and J is TRBJ2-1; D possibly corresponds to TRBD2 (6 bases). The CDR3 has 16 amino acids. The germline V and J ends were trimmed by 1 base and 1 base, with 11 bases remaining between them. The V gene's germline CDR1 is MNHEY and CDR2 SMNVEV (reference sequence). For the CDR3, the DNA is TGTGCCAGCAGTTTATTTGGGGGAGGATCCTACAATGAGCAGTTCTTC. This encodes CASSLFGGGSYNEQFF.

This chain joins TRBV9 and TRBJ1-4; 10 bases line up with TRBD1. The germline V gene encodes CDR1 SGDLS and CDR2 YYNGEE. This CDR3 comprises 15 residues. J lost 8 bases, V lost 4 bases, and 8 bases had no gene match. The CDR3 is CASSLPGTGDEKLFF. The CDR3 DNA sequence: TGTGCCAGCAGCCTCCCCGGGACAGGGGACGAAAAACTGTTTTTT.

The chain has TRBV5-7 and TRBJ2-7, with TRBD1 identical over 8 bases. TRBV5-7 qualifies as an ORF whose function is uncertain. There are 15 residues in the CDR3. J gave up 2 bases and V 4 bases, and 8 bases lay outside the gene matches. CDR3 bases: TGTGCCAGCAGCCCTGACAGGGGCCGTCCCTACGAGCAGTACTTC. Residues: CASSPDRGRPYEQYF.

The chain recombines TRBV21-1 with TRBJ1-3; no check of the table's D call, TRBD1, against the DNA was made. TRBV21-1 is classified as a pseudogene. This CDR3 has 15 residues. The CDR3 DNA sequence: TGTGCCAGCAGCAGCCGGACAGGCATTGGAAACACCATATATTTT. As protein: CASSSRTGIGNTIYF.

This chain uses TRBV29-1 with TRBJ1-1; D is ambiguous. The germline gives CDR1 SQVTM, CDR2 ANQGSEA. CDR3 length: 11 residues. The ends were cut back, 5 bases at V and 1 base at J, with 5 bases in the middle. The CDR3 loop reads CSVPANTEAFF. DNA for the CDR3: TGCAGCGTTCCGGCGAACACTGAAGCTTTCTTT.

Here the CDR3 reads CASSQGTGDEQFF. The DNA for the CDR3 is TGCGCCAGCAGCCAAGGTACCGGGGATGAGCAGTTCTTC. The V call is TRBV4-1, the J call TRBJ2-1; perhaps TRBD2 as D (5 bases). The CDR3 consists of 13 residues. The V gene lost 1 base and the J gene lost 8 bases, with 9 bases spanning the gap. Germline CDR1 and CDR2: MGHRA and YSYEKL.

V usage is TRBV5-1 and J usage is TRBJ2-2; D is unclear. The CDR3 runs to 14 residues. The V end lost 0 bases, the J end lost 5 bases, and 8 bases lay between the germline ends. The V gene's germline CDR1 is SGHRS and CDR2 YFSETQ. CDR3 amino acids: CASSLDSLTGELFF. The CDR3 coding sequence is TGCGCCAGCAGCTTGGATTCCCTAACCGGGGAGCTGTTTTTT.